These 15 T cell receptor beta chains were sequenced from one sample in a study of Ad26.COV2.S vaccination and SARS-CoV-2 variants. Only in-frame clones appear in the TCRdb table, and some are missing; sequencing was by immunoSEQ multiplex PCR. The sample lists fewer than 400,000 clones, roughly 90% occurring once. Treatment noted: some 19 received Ad26.COV2.S at low or high dose, single or two shots; five or six received placebo; per-sample allocation not given. Specimen acquisition occurred on day 63 following the initial vaccine or placebo injection. The sample here was peripheral blood, taken in a trial of Ad26.COV2.S vaccine versus placebo. These receptor sequences come from a person aged 18 to 65 who received the Ad26.COV2.S COVID-19 vaccine or a placebo.

This chain connects TRBV5-6 to TRBJ1-2; 9 bases map to TRBD1. The CDR3 loop spans 14 amino acids. Per the germline V gene, CDR1 is SGHDT and CDR2 is YYEEEE. Unmatched junction bases numbered 5, after V lost 4 bases and J lost 4 bases. The DNA for the CDR3 is TGTGCCAGCAGCCGGGACAGGGCACCCTATGGCTACACCTTC. The encoded protein is CASSRDRAPYGYTF. The complete variable domain, with remaining parts taken from reference TRBV5-6 and TRBJ1-2, reads DAGVTQSPTHLIKTRGQQVTLRCSPKSGHDTVSWYQQALGQGPQFIFQYYEEEERQRGNFPDRFSGHQFPNYSSELNVNALLLGDSALYLCASSRDRAPYGYTFGSGTRLTVV.

The V and J genes are TRBV7-3 and TRBJ2-5; possible D gene TRBD1, 6 bases. The length of the CDR3 is 14 residues. Deletions cut 5 bases from V and 3 bases from J, with 13 bases between. Germline CDR1 and CDR2: SGHTA and FQGTGA. The CDR3 nucleotides are TGTGCCAGCAGCCTTACAGGGTCAGAAGAGACCCAGTACTTC. Translation: CASSLTGSEETQYF.

The chain has TRBV21-1 and TRBJ2-7; TRBD2 is the table's D call, not checked against the DNA. TRBV21-1 is an annotated pseudogene. This CDR3 is 16 amino acids long. Written as DNA, the CDR3 is TGTGCCAGCAGCGCGAGACTAGCGCTCAGCTCCTACGAGCAGTACGTC. It encodes CASSARLALSSYEQYV.

V is TRBV13 and J is TRBJ2-5, with D possibly matching TRBD2 (6 bases). CDR3 length: 13 amino acids. Germline CDR1 and CDR2: PRHDT and FYEKMQ (reference sequence). The V and J ends lost 5 bases and 5 bases respectively, with 12 bases between them. CDR3 DNA sequence: TGTGCCAGCAGCCCCGAGGGGAGGGAGACCCAGTACTTC. Translating it yields CASSPEGRETQYF.

The chain is built from TRBV19 and TRBJ1-6; TRBD1 might be the D (5 bases). Trimming shortened V by 2 bases and J by 7 bases, and 15 bases separated the two germline ends. The length of the CDR3 is 16 residues. Germline V gene sequence: CDR1 LNHDA, CDR2 SQIVND (reference sequence). The CDR3 protein is CASSIQAEKGNSPLHF. The DNA for the CDR3 is TGTGCCAGTAGTATACAGGCCGAGAAGGGGAATTCACCCCTCCACTTT.

This sequence joins TRBV7-6 and TRBJ1-1, with D unresolved. V lost 2 bases and J lost 5, with 9 bases in between. Germline V gene lookup returns CDR1 SGHVS and CDR2 FNYEAQ. This CDR3 has 13 amino acids. For the CDR3, the DNA is TGTGCCAGCAGCTTATTTTCGGGTACTGAAGCTTTCTTT. Protein: CASSLFSGTEAFF.

V and J are TRBV14 and TRBJ2-7; D gene ambiguous. This CDR3 is 12 amino acids long. The V end lost 2 bases, the J end lost 0 bases, and 2 bases lay between the germline ends. The germline V gene encodes CDR1 SGHDN and CDR2 FVKESK. In DNA, the CDR3 is TGTGCCAGCAGCCAACCCTCCTACGAGCAGTACTTC. This encodes CASSQPSYEQYF. Together with reference TRBV14 and TRBJ2-7, the CDR3 gives the full variable domain: EAGVTQFPSHSVIEKGQTVTLRCDPISGHDNLYWYRRVMGKEIKFLLHFVKESKQDESGMPNNRFLAERTGGTYSTLKVQPAELEDSGVYFCASSQPSYEQYFGPGTRLTVT.

The V gene is TRBV5-1, the J gene TRBJ2-1; the D is unclear. CDR1 is SGHRS, CDR2 YFSETQ, per germline. V was shortened by 3 bases and J by 1 base, with 14 bases between the two germline ends. The CDR3 has 16 residues. As DNA, the CDR3 is TGCGCCAGCAGCTCACGAACGGTGGGGTCCTACAATGAGCAGTTCTTC. It yields the protein CASSSRTVGSYNEQFF.

This chain links TRBV19 with TRBJ1-2; D not resolved. The CDR3 sequence is 13 residues long. Germline V gene data show CDR1 as LNHDA and CDR2 as SQIVND (reference sequence). The germline V and J ends were trimmed by 2 bases and 3 bases, with 7 bases remaining between them. The DNA of the CDR3 is TGTGCCAGTAGTATAAGGGTAGACTATGGCTACACCTTC. It specifies CASSIRVDYGYTF.

This clone showed up just once. CDR3 region: CASGDPGTEAFF. The CDR3 DNA reads as TGTGCCAGTGGGGACCCGGGCACTGAAGCTTTCTTT. The chain combines TRBV12-3 or TRBV12-4 with TRBJ1-1, with D possibly matching TRBD1 (5 bases). CDR3 length: 12 amino acids. V was shortened by 9 bases and J by 4 bases, with 12 bases between the two germline ends.

The CDR3 coding sequence is TGTGCCAGCAGACAGGCAAACATGAACACTGAAGCTTTCTTT. Protein sequence: CASRQANMNTEAFF. The genes are TRBV6-6 and TRBJ1-1; tentatively, D is TRBD1 (5 bases). CDR1 and CDR2 from the germline V gene are MNHNY and SVGAGI (reference sequence). Trimming cost V 6 bases and J 0 bases, with 11 bases left between them. The CDR3 length is 14 residues.

The V gene is TRBV2, the J gene TRBJ1-3, with 8 bases that match TRBD1. CDR1 SNHLY and CDR2 FYNNEI come from the germline V gene. The CDR3 is 14 amino acids. The V segment lost 10 bases and the J segment 5 bases; nucleotides outside the gene matches: 10. The CDR3 bases are TGTGCCATCGCAGGGGGCGAACAACGAAACACCATATATTTT. It translates to CAIAGGEQRNTIYF.

V gene TRBV7-9 combines with J gene TRBJ2-1; TRBD2 agrees at 8 bases. V lost 3 bases and J lost 7; bases outside the gene matches: 14. The germline V gene encodes CDR1 SEHNR and CDR2 FQNEAQ (reference sequence). CDR3 length: 17 amino acids. The CDR3 region has the DNA TGTGCCAGCAGCTTCTCCCGCCAGCGAGCGGGGGCAAATGAGCAGTTCTTC. It specifies CASSFSRQRAGANEQFF. The full variable domain, in which reference TRBV7-9 and TRBJ2-1 provide the parts outside the CDR3, is DTGVSQNPRHKITKRGQNVTFRCDPISEHNRLYWYRQTLGQGPEFLTYFQNEAQLEKSRLLSDRFSAERPKGSFSTLEIQRTEQGDSAMYLCASSFSRQRAGANEQFFGPGTRLTVL.

This clone was picked up a small number of times. V and J are TRBV5-1 and TRBJ1-1; D remains ambiguous. V was shortened by 1 base and J by 6 bases, with 10 bases between the two germline ends. The CDR3 consists of 13 residues. The germline CDR1 and CDR2 sequences are SGHRS and YFSETQ. CDR3 in DNA: TGCGCCAGCAGCTTGTGGGCTCCGCCTGAAGCTTTCTTT. Protein: CASSLWAPPEAFF.

As DNA, the CDR3 is TGTGCCAGCAGTGAGACAGGGGTAAATCAGCCCCAGCATTTT. Its protein is CASSETGVNQPQHF. V gene TRBV25-1 combines with J gene TRBJ1-5; the match to TRBD1 covers 8 bases. V shed 3 bases, J shed 4 bases, and the junction held 2 bases outside the gene matches. This CDR3 is 14 amino acids long. Germline CDR1 is MGHDK and CDR2 is SYGVNS.